The next 29 T cell receptor beta chains were all read from a single sample in a study of blood T cell repertoires in COVID-19. Clones were read by immunoSEQ multiplex PCR, and TCRdb kept only the in-frame ones, dropping some. The sample has some 31,000 clones; almost 80% are singletons. Source material: peripheral blood. The receptors come from a woman aged 55 to 70 with acute or convalescent COVID-19.

The rearrangement joins TRBV14 to TRBJ1-2; 8 bases match TRBD1. In germline, CDR1 is SGHDN, CDR2 FVKESK. V lost 10 bases and J lost 8; bases outside the gene matches: 15. This CDR3 spans 14 amino acids. CDR3 in DNA: TGTGCCACGACAGGGGAAGGGCGTTCGGAGGGCTACACCTTC. It specifies CATTGEGRSEGYTF.

This clone came up a few times. The chain couples TRBV10-3 to TRBJ1-3; 7 bases align to TRBD1. Germline lookup yields CDR1 ENHRY and CDR2 SYGVKD. V dropped 3 bases and J dropped 3; count of bases not matched to a gene: 5. The CDR3 length is 15 residues. The CDR3: CAISETGAGGNTIYF. CDR3 bases: TGTGCCATCAGTGAAACAGGGGCGGGTGGAAACACCATATATTTT.

This clone was seen only a few times. The V gene is TRBV28, the J gene TRBJ1-6; tentatively, D is TRBD1 (5 bases). The CDR3 is 15 residues long. The V end was cut by 6 bases, the J end by 7 bases, with 16 bases between. Germline CDR1 is MDHEN and CDR2 is SYDVKM. The CDR3 sequence: CASRKGNHYNSPLHF. The DNA of the CDR3 is TGTGCCAGCAGGAAGGGGAACCACTACAATTCACCCCTCCACTTT.

The chain employs TRBV11-3 and TRBJ2-3; TRBD1 aligns across 7 bases. The CDR3 totals 15 residues. In germline, CDR1 is SGHNT, CDR2 YENEEA. V trimming: 5 bases; J trimming: 2 bases; junction bases outside the gene matches: 7. The DNA for the CDR3 is TGTGCCAGCAGCCTAGGACAGGAGGACACAGATACGCAGTATTTT. Translating it yields CASSLGQEDTDTQYF.

This clone was counted a few times. The CDR3: CASSTPTGQRNTEAFF. The CDR3 nucleotides are TGTGCCAGTAGTACGCCGACGGGACAGAGGAACACTGAAGCTTTCTTT. This chain links TRBV19 with TRBJ1-1, with 7 bases fitting TRBD1. The CDR3 is 16 amino acids. After removal of 4 bases from V and 1 base from J, the junction contained 9 bases not matched to a gene. CDR1 and CDR2 (germline): LNHDA, SQIVND (reference sequence).

The V and J genes are TRBV19 and TRBJ2-1, with TRBD2 matching 9 bases. Germline CDR1 LNHDA, CDR2 SQIVND (reference sequence). The junction had 7 bases not matched to a gene; V was cut back by 5 bases and J by 2 bases. This CDR3 spans 16 amino acids. The CDR3 loop reads CASSRAGGSTYNEQFF. CDR3 DNA sequence: TGTGCCAGTAGTCGGGCGGGGGGGTCTACCTACAATGAGCAGTTCTTC.

About this clone itself: Germline is not matched at one junction end, which may reflect a read error. This chain uses TRBV12-3 or TRBV12-4 with TRBJ1-1, with D unresolved. The CDR3 contains 11 residues. The CDR3, as DNA: TGTGCCAGCAGTTTAGATATGGTGCGGGTCTTT. This sequence encodes CASSLDMVRVF.

J is TRBJ1-1 and V is TRBV18; tentative D call: TRBD1 (6 bases). The CDR3 spans 15 residues. V lost 1 base and J 3 bases, leaving 12 bases between the germline ends. Per the germline V gene, CDR1 is KGHSH and CDR2 is LQKENI. The CDR3 DNA follows: TGTGCCAGCTCACCACGACAGGATCGGGACACTGAAGCTTTCTTT. Protein product: CASSPRQDRDTEAFF.

This chain joins TRBV12-3 or TRBV12-4 and TRBJ1-3; D not resolved. The CDR3 loop spans 12 amino acids. V was cut by 8 bases and J by 1 base, with 6 bases left in between. CDR3 nucleotide sequence: TGTGCCAGCTCGGGATCTGGAAACACCATATATTTT. This translates into CASSGSGNTIYF.

V is TRBV7-9 and J is TRBJ2-7; 9 nucleotides align to TRBD1. Trimming removed 5 bases from V and 3 bases from J; junction bases left unmatched: 5. The CDR3 has 14 residues. CDR1 is SEHNR, CDR2 FQNEAQ, per germline (reference sequence). CDR3 nucleotides: TGTGCCAGCAGCACGACAGGGGGATTCTACGAGCAGTACTTC. This encodes CASSTTGGFYEQYF.

V usage is TRBV7-6 and J usage is TRBJ1-1; TRBD1 aligns across 9 bases. Per the germline V gene, CDR1 is SGHVS and CDR2 is FNYEAQ. V gave up 5 bases and J gave up 1 base; unmatched junction bases: 5. The CDR3 has 15 residues. CDR3 sequence: CASSTTGGENTEAFF. The CDR3 DNA reads as TGTGCCAGCAGCACGACAGGGGGAGAGAACACTGAAGCTTTCTTT.

The rearrangement uses TRBV10-3 and TRBJ1-1; 10 bases line up with TRBD1. The V gene's germline CDR1 is ENHRY and CDR2 SYGVKD. Trimming removed 10 bases from V and 3 bases from J; junction bases left unmatched: 11. This CDR3 spans 15 amino acids. The CDR3 DNA reads as TGTGCCACAAGACAGGGGGCATTGTTGGACACTGAAGCTTTCTTT. Amino acids: CATRQGALLDTEAFF.

The chain is built from TRBV5-1 and TRBJ2-2; 10 positions agree with TRBD1. V lost 7 bases and J lost 2; bases outside the gene matches: 5. This CDR3 comprises 15 residues. Germline V gene lookup returns CDR1 SGHRS and CDR2 YFSETQ. The CDR3 here is CASCWTGGNTGELFF. As DNA, the CDR3 is TGCGCCAGCTGCTGGACAGGGGGTAACACCGGGGAGCTGTTTTTT.

There are a few counts of this clone. The V and J genes are TRBV6-1 and TRBJ1-2; 7 nucleotides match TRBD1. Germline CDR1 reads MNHNS; CDR2 reads SASEGT. CDR3 size: 16 residues. The junction had 10 bases not matched to a gene; V was cut back by 2 bases and J by 4 bases. CDR3 bases: TGTGCCAGCAGTGAACCCTATAGACAGGGCGGCTATGGCTACACCTTC. Translated: CASSEPYRQGGYGYTF.

This chain links TRBV9 with TRBJ2-2; the D is unclear. The CDR3 consists of 14 residues. The germline V gene encodes CDR1 SGDLS and CDR2 YYNGEE. The germline V and J ends were trimmed by 4 bases and 4 bases, with 11 bases remaining between them. CDR3 in amino acids: CASSTTRSTGELFF. The DNA for the CDR3 is TGTGCCAGCAGCACCACCAGGTCCACCGGGGAGCTGTTTTTT.

The rearrangement uses TRBV2 and TRBJ1-2; D uncertain. The V and J ends lost 4 bases and 2 bases respectively, with 17 bases between them. Germline loops: CDR1 SNHLY, CDR2 FYNNEI. This CDR3 has 16 amino acids. This CDR3 reads CASSVSPTAANYGYTF. CDR3 nucleotides: TGTGCCAGCAGTGTTTCCCCGACGGCGGCAAACTATGGCTACACCTTC.

V and J are TRBV7-3 and TRBJ2-2, with TRBD1 matching 10 bases. V lost 2 bases to trimming and J lost 6 bases; unmatched junction nucleotides: 9. The CDR3 covers 17 residues. Germline values: CDR1 SGHTA, CDR2 FQGTGA. CDR3 residues: CASSLQTGGIIAGELFF. The CDR3 DNA follows: TGTGCCAGCAGCTTACAGACAGGGGGCATAATAGCCGGGGAGCTGTTTTTT. Filled out from reference TRBV7-3 and TRBJ2-2, the complete variable domain reads GAGVSQTPSNKVTEKGKYVELRCDPISGHTALYWYRQSLGQGPEFLIYFQGTGAADDSGLPNDRFFAVRPEGSVSTLKIQRTERGDSAVYLCASSLQTGGIIAGELFFGEGSRLTVL.

The V and J genes are TRBV2 and TRBJ1-1; TRBD1 agrees at 10 bases. Per the germline V gene, CDR1 is SNHLY and CDR2 is FYNNEI. The junction had 7 bases not matched to a gene; V was cut back by 7 bases and J by 5 bases. The CDR3 length is 14 residues. In DNA, the CDR3 is TGTGCCAGCAAGATAGGACAGGGGGGGACTGAAGCTTTCTTT. It encodes CASKIGQGGTEAFF.

V gene TRBV5-4 combines with J gene TRBJ1-1, with TRBD1 matching over 8 bases. The CDR3 is 13 amino acids. V lost 3 bases and J lost 10; bases outside the gene matches: 8. Germline loops: CDR1 SGHNT, CDR2 YYREEE (reference sequence). CDR3 loop: CASSWTGSLRAFF. In nucleotides, the CDR3 is TGTGCCAGCAGCTGGACAGGGAGTTTAAGAGCTTTCTTT.

The J gene is TRBJ1-1, the V gene TRBV19; D remains unclear. CDR1 LNHDA and CDR2 SQIVND come from the germline V gene (reference sequence). The V end lost 1 base, the J end lost 4 bases, and 4 bases lay between the germline ends. This CDR3 region has 12 residues. The CDR3 here is CASSIGSTEAFF. CDR3 DNA sequence: TGTGCCAGTAGTATAGGCAGCACTGAAGCTTTCTTT.

This chain uses TRBV19 with TRBJ1-1, with a weak D call TRBD1 (6 bases). Per the germline V gene, CDR1 is LNHDA and CDR2 is SQIVND (reference sequence). This CDR3 spans 16 amino acids. V lost 2 bases and J 0 bases, leaving 13 bases between the germline ends. The CDR3 reads CASSIPRTEMNTEAFF. The CDR3 DNA sequence: TGTGCCAGTAGTATACCTCGGACAGAGATGAACACTGAAGCTTTCTTT.

This rearrangement joins TRBV7-2 to TRBJ2-7; D gene uncertain. In germline, CDR1 is SGHTA, CDR2 FQGNSA. Trimming took off 1 base at V and 2 bases at J, with 12 bases between the two ends. The CDR3 extends over 15 amino acids. The CDR3 is CASSLGEVGTYEQYF. In DNA, the CDR3 is TGTGCCAGCAGCTTAGGAGAGGTAGGAACCTACGAGCAGTACTTC.

This clone was found a few times. V gene TRBV30 combines with J gene TRBJ2-3, with D possibly matching TRBD2 (5 bases). This CDR3 has 13 amino acids. V was trimmed by 4 bases and J by 5 bases, leaving 13 bases between them. CDR1 is GTSNPN and CDR2 is SVGIG in the germline V gene (reference sequence). The CDR3: CAWKALARDTQYF. The CDR3 DNA reads TGTGCCTGGAAGGCCCTAGCAAGAGATACGCAGTATTTT.

This chain links TRBV5-5 with TRBJ2-7; TRBD1 is a possible D gene (5 bases). Trimming shortened V by 2 bases and J by 7 bases, and 13 bases separated the two germline ends. The CDR3 is 13 residues long. Germline V gene sequence: CDR1 SGHKS, CDR2 YYEKEE (reference sequence). The CDR3 DNA reads TGTGCCAGCAGCTTTGGGGCCCTTACGGAGCAGTACTTC. It specifies CASSFGALTEQYF.

This chain joins TRBV6-2 or TRBV6-3 and TRBJ2-7; D may be TRBD2 (5 bases). The germline gives CDR1 MNHEY, CDR2 SVGEGT. The V and J ends lost 4 bases and 7 bases respectively, with 14 bases between them. This CDR3 comprises 13 residues. The CDR3, as DNA: TGTGCCAGCAGTTTACTAGAGACGGGTGAGCAGTACTTC. Amino acid sequence: CASSLLETGEQYF.

The CDR3 DNA reads TGTGCCAGCACCACGGACAGCCTCCTAAGGAATGGCTACACCTTC. Protein product: CASTTDSLLRNGYTF. The V gene is TRBV6-5, the J gene TRBJ1-2; D is possibly TRBD1 (6 bases). V was clipped by 7 bases and J by 6 bases, with 21 bases between them. The CDR3 has 15 residues. CDR1 and CDR2 from the germline V gene are MNHEY and SVGAGI.

The chain uses TRBV19 and TRBJ2-5, with D tentatively TRBD2 (6 bases). The germline V gene encodes CDR1 LNHDA and CDR2 SQIVND (reference sequence). Trimming took off 7 bases at V and 5 bases at J, with 20 bases between the two ends. There are 15 residues in the CDR3. Here the CDR3 reads CASTSTFRGLETQYF. The DNA for the CDR3 is TGTGCCAGTACCTCTACCTTCCGGGGGTTGGAGACCCAGTACTTC. Full variable domain (outside the CDR3, taken from reference TRBV19 and TRBJ2-5): DGGITQSPKYLFRKEGQNVTLSCEQNLNHDAMYWYRQDPGQGLRLIYYSQIVNDFQKGDIAEGYSVSREKKESFPLTVTSAQKNPTAFYLCASTSTFRGLETQYFGPGTRLLVL.

DNA for the CDR3: TGCGCCAGCAGGCGGACCGGGACAGGGGGCGGGATCTACGAGCAGTACTTC. It codes for CASRRTGTGGGIYEQYF. The chain uses TRBV5-1 and TRBJ2-7, with 12 positions matching TRBD1. Trimming cost V 5 bases and J 3 bases; bases outside gene matches: 12. From germline, CDR1 is SGHRS and CDR2 YFSETQ. The CDR3 is made up of 17 amino acids.

This clone appeared a few times. This chain connects TRBV6-5 to TRBJ1-1, with D perhaps matching TRBD1 (6 bases). V dropped 0 bases and J dropped 4 bases, with 6 bases sitting between them. Germline V gene lookup returns CDR1 MNHEY and CDR2 SVGAGI. CDR3 size: 13 residues. The CDR3 loop is CASSYSGGTEAFF. CDR3 bases: TGTGCCAGCAGTTACTCAGGGGGCACTGAAGCTTTCTTT.